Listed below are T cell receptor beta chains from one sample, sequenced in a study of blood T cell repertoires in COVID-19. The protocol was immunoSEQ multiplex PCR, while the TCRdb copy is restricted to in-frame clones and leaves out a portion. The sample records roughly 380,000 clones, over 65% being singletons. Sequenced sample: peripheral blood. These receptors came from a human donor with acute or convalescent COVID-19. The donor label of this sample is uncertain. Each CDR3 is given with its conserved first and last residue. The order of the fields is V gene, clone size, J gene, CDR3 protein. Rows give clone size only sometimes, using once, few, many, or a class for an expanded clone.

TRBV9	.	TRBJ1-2	CASSVQEIYGYTF
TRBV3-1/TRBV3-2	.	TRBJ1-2	CASSQRGAIGGYGYTF
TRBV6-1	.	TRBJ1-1	CASSENLVAFF
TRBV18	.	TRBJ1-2	CASSPPRTGSYYGYTF
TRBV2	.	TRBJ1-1	CASTFGGRAFF
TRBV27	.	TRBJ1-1	CASSPYRAGTEAFF
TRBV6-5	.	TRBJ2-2	CASSSTNRPGELFF
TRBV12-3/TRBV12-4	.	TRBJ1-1	CASSLGPGNEAFF
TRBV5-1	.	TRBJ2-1	CASSSGTSGGFNEQFF
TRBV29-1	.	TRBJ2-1	CSVGLAGGSEQFF
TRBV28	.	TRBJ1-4	CASTPGQPNEKLFF
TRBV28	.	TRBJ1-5	CASSSPPAGGAQPQHF
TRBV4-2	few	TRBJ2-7	CASSQVASSSYEQYF
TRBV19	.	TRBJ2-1	CASSSFGGTDEQFF
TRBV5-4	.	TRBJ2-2	CASSLRGAMNTGELFF
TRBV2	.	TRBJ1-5	CASKLSYQPQHF
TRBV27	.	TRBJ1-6	CASNPGGGQNSPLHF
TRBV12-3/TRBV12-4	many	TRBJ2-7	CASRAGAYEQYF
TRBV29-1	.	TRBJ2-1	CSHEQGGNEQFF
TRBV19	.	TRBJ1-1	CASTPGAGSISFF
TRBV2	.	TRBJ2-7	CASRENKDRVQYF
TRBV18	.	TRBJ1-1	CASSPPRVRAEAFF
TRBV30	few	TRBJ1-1	CAWSVGGNTEAFF
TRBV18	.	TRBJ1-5	CASSPDRGLQPQHF
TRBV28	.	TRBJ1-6	CASTGNYNSPLHF
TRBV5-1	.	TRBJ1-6	CASRQGARESPLHF
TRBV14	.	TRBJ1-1	CASSRQMNTEAFF
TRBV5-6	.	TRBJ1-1	CASSSQTDPEAFF